This TCR beta chain was obtained from a study of blood T cell repertoires in COVID-19. Across the whole study: Sample material is recorded as cDNA or gDNA derived from T cells, B-cell-depleted T cells, or PBMCs.

Sequencing used immunoSEQ multiplex PCR; TCRdb keeps in-frame clones, though not all of them. In the table there are a few hundred thousand clones, approximately 92% of which are singletons. Participants were aged about 18 to 89 years, lived in under 25 US areas, and enrolled virtually. Two negative PCRs, clearance, or symptom resolution characterized the recovered Cohort 3 donors. V was cut by 4 bases and J by 1 base, with 7 bases left in between. Germline V gene data show CDR1 as SQVTM and CDR2 as ANQGSEA. The CDR3 extends over 12 amino acids. The sequence was obtained from a man between 18 and 29 years old who had recovered from COVID-19. The rearrangement uses TRBV29-1 and TRBJ2-5, with D possibly matching TRBD2 (5 bases). Sequencing was done on a sample of PBMCs or T cells enriched from blood (not recorded which). CDR3 nucleotides: TGCAGCGTTGGGCGGGCCCAAGAGACCCAGTACTTC. This codes for CSVGRAQETQYF.